This section outlines one T cell receptor beta chain sequence together with its context. Which antigen it targets is not known. Per-base qualities were not stored, and no clone one base away is much larger. These data come from a study of shared clonotypes between healthy human individuals (dated by TCRdb to 2019 to 2021). As for the study more broadly: A couple of women and a few men aged 18 to 49 years were included in the cohort. Per donor, leukapheresis produced somewhere between about 0.94 and 10 billion PBMCs. Different laboratories and diverse techniques were used to prepare libraries and sequence TCR repertoires, to increase sequencing depth and limit assay-specific biases. For each donor, three plates each were used for CD4 naive and CD4 memory, two plates were used for CD8 naive, and one plate was used for CD8 memory. Blood TCR repertoires of five healthy adults were deeply sequenced to estimate repertoire size and the extent of clonotype sharing between individuals. The investigation overall reported the following: Naive subsets generally had larger estimated clonotype richness than memory subsets. The small number of donors limited the genetic and exposure-history diversity represented. Clonotypes shared by all four sorted-subset donors showed higher generation probabilities than non-shared clonotypes. Even with the large sequencing depth, rarefaction of the sorted-subset datasets indicated that sequencing was incomplete. Based on pairwise subsampling, the degree of clonotype sharing among donors was expected to be affected by sequencing depth. When several donors were compared, the shared fraction of clonotypes was about 5% for naive CD4, around 4% for naive CD8, 2.3% for memory CD4, and 0.4% for memory CD8. Sampling was limited to blood, and TCR repertoires in tissue likely differ from TCR repertoires in blood.

For the CD8 naive samples, CD45RO-negative cells were positively selected for CCR7, yielding a CD45RA+CCR7+ population from which TemRA cells were excluded. The donors were healthy, HIV-negative adults with no recently reported acute infections or vaccinations. All donors were Caucasian adults living in Nashville, Tennessee, USA. After blood collection by leukapheresis, PBMCs were isolated using Ficoll-Histopaque density gradient centrifugation and then cryopreserved in the vapor phase of liquid nitrogen. Purity and quantity of every magnetically sorted T cell population were checked by analytical flow cytometry. From each sorted fraction, genomic DNA was isolated and quantified by UV absorbance on a Nanodrop 2000c. Trimming removed 4 bases from V and 2 bases from J; the gene matches leave 3 bases unexplained. CDR1 SGDLS and CDR2 YYNGEE are derived from the germline V gene. From the cysteine up to the phenylalanine, the CDR3 has a length of 15 residues. Only CDR3 DNA remains: 45 bases, in frame from the first base.

TCR CDR3 regions were amplified from genomic DNA by multiplex PCR using the deep immunoSEQ assay. Extracted genomic DNA from each cell subset was distributed evenly across all wells of several immunoSEQ 96-well plates, and each plate was treated as a replicate. Each replicate PCR for sorted subsets received approximately 220 ng genomic DNA, equal to roughly 29,000 T cell genomes. The purified libraries were quantified using a Qubit 3.0 fluorometer, sized with a Bioanalyzer 2100, and then quantified again using the KAPA Library Quantification kit. Every immunoSEQ 96-well plate was sequenced on a dedicated single-read 150-cycle Illumina NextSeq 550 flow cell. The authors' pipeline ran thus. Because the immunoSEQ output included only junctional sequences and no quality scores, the filtering could not be the same as the filtering used for full-length reads. Sequences were annotated with PyIR, a Python wrapper for IgBLAST v1.9, and V/J genes and CDR3 were assigned using IMGT germline references. Reads were removed for weak V/J assignments (E-value above 1e-6), missing CDR3, stop codons, out-of-frame junctions, or ambiguous translated residues. A V3J clonotype was defined by an identical inferred V gene, J gene, and CDR3 amino acid sequence. Percentage overlap between repertoires was computed as shared unique clonotypes divided by the size of the smaller repertoire. Three approaches were used to assess repertoire richness: RTK rarefaction, the Chao1 estimator, and Recon v2.1 estimates of unobserved clonotypes. Generation probabilities were computed with OLGA for all TCRbeta clonotypes obtained by the gDNA method from a few donors. TCRdb mirrors the immuneACCESS table, restricted to in-frame sequences. Some clones are absent from its copies; in checked studies, under half trace to an unresolved V gene, and the reason for the others is unknown. The D gene and trimming were derived from the DNA, and the V and J assignments and clone size from that table. The sample records about 2 million clones, about 94% of which are singletons. The top ten constitute less than 1.5% of the sample.

The specimen was naive CD8+ T cells sorted from blood. The cell subset or site label, read with the paper, signifies: CD45RA+CCR7+. This chain is built from TRBV9 and TRBJ2-1, with 10 middle bases fitting TRBD2. This TCR derives from a man between 18 and 35 years old in good health. CDR3 loop: CASSLSGGAYNEQFF. The DNA is as follows: TGTGCCAGCAGCCTCAGCGGGGGGGCCTACAATGAGCAGTTCTTC.